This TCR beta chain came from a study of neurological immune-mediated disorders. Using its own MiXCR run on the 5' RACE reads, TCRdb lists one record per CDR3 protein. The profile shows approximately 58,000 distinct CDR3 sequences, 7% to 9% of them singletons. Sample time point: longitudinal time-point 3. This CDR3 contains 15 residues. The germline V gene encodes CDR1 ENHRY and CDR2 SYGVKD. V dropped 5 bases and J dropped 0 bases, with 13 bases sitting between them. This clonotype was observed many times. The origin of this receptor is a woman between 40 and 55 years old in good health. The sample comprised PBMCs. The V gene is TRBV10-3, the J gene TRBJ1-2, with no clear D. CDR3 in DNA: TGTGCCATCAGTCAAGCTGATAAGTCTAACTATGGCTACACCTTC. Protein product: CAISQADKSNYGYTF.